What follows are 17 T cell receptor beta chains derived from one specimen sequenced in a study of spatial heterogeneity in lung cancer. Time point specified: sample taken at primary tumor resection. Study observations and caveats: Intratumoral expanded alpha and beta TCR counts were found to track tumor mutation counts.

Their specific antigens are unknown. TCRdb called the 5' RACE reads again in MiXCR, with one record for every CDR3 protein. Here the sample spans about 18,000 distinct CDR3 sequences, roughly 10% being singletons. The material sequenced was lung tumor tissue, taken at surgery. These receptors all come from a female donor with early-stage non-small cell lung cancer.

Of note for this clonotype: At one boundary the junction diverges from the germline segment, which might be a read error. This beta chain lies outside the target of a library built for alpha chains; its clone size means little. The gene calls are TRBV7-2 and TRBJ2-1; D unclear. Germline loops: CDR1 SGHTA, CDR2 FQGNSA. The CDR3 covers 15 residues. The CDR3 DNA follows: TGTGTCAGCAGCTTAGGGCCAGGCTCCTACAATGAGCAGTTCTTC. This translates into CVSSLGPGSYNEQFF.

This clonotype occurred a few times. This beta chain lies outside the target of a library built for alpha chains; its clone size means little. V is TRBV7-2 and J is TRBJ2-4, with TRBD2 as a possible D gene (6 bases). The CDR3 contains 16 residues. CDR1 and CDR2 (germline): SGHTA, FQGNSA. The germline V and J ends were trimmed by 5 bases and 0 bases, with 14 bases remaining between them. The CDR3 loop reads CASSLSGGVAKNIQYF. In DNA form, the CDR3 reads TGTGCCAGCAGCCTGTCCGGGGGAGTAGCCAAAAACATTCAGTACTTC.

As regards this clonotype: An end of the junction does not agree with germline; a read error may underlie this. This beta chain lies outside the target of a library built for alpha chains; its clone size means little. This chain uses TRBV5-6 with TRBJ1-6, with D uncertain. Germline lookup yields CDR1 SGHDT and CDR2 YYEEEE. This CDR3 contains 15 residues. The DNA for the CDR3 is TGTACCAGCAGCTCCACGCCAGGACTGAGATCACCCCTCCACTTT. This gives the protein CTSSSTPGLRSPLHF. The full variable domain, rest sourced from reference TRBV5-6 and TRBJ1-6, is DAGVTQSPTHLIKTRGQQVTLRCSPKSGHDTVSWYQQALGQGPQFIFQYYEEEERQRGNFPDRFSGHQFPNYSSELNVNALLLGDSALYLCTSSSTPGLRSPLHFGNGTRLTVT.

This clonotype has ten or more counts. This beta chain is a stray read from a library made for alpha chains; its abundance is not meaningful. This chain uses TRBV5-5 with TRBJ2-3; 7 nucleotides line up with TRBD1. The CDR3 totals 13 residues. J lost 5 bases, V lost 0 bases, and 0 bases had no gene match. Germline V gives CDR1 SGHKS, CDR2 YYEKEE (reference sequence). CDR3 residues: CASSLAGGDTQYF. CDR3 DNA sequence: TGTGCCAGCAGCTTGGCAGGGGGAGATACGCAGTATTTT.

This clonotype showed up just a few times. This beta chain is a stray read from a library made for alpha chains; its abundance is not meaningful. The chain uses TRBV5-5 and TRBJ1-6; D is uncertain. The V and J ends lost 4 bases and 3 bases respectively, with 11 bases between them. CDR1 SGHKS and CDR2 YYEKEE come from the germline V gene (reference sequence). This CDR3 has 15 residues. The CDR3: CASSPRRDYNSPLHF. CDR3 sequence (DNA): TGTGCCAGCAGCCCACGCAGAGACTATAATTCACCCCTCCACTTT.

There are a few counts of this clonotype. This beta chain is an off-target read within a library intended for alpha chains, so its frequency means little. The chain employs TRBV7-8 and TRBJ1-5; possibly TRBD1 for D (5 bases). The CDR3 sequence is 15 residues long. Germline V CDR1 and CDR2: SGHVS, FQNEAQ. V lost 8 bases, J lost 0 bases, and 14 bases lay in between. The CDR3 coding sequence is TGTGCCAGCTCCGTAGGGACGCTTAGCAATCAGCCCCAGCATTTT. It encodes CASSVGTLSNQPQHF.

Many counts were recorded for this clonotype. This beta chain appears as a stray read in a library generated for alpha chains; its size is not informative. The rearrangement links TRBV7-6 to TRBJ2-3; D assignment may be TRBD1 or TRBD2 (5 bases each). V lost 6 bases and J lost 2, with 12 bases in between. The length of the CDR3 is 14 residues. Per germline, CDR1 SGHVS and CDR2 FNYEAQ. The CDR3 region is CASRVGGTTDTQYF. The DNA of the CDR3 is TGTGCCAGCAGGGTGGGTGGGACCACAGATACGCAGTATTTT.

There are many counts of this clonotype. This beta chain lies outside the target of a library built for alpha chains; its clone size means little. The rearrangement uses TRBV28 and TRBJ2-7, with D possibly being TRBD2 (6 bases). The CDR3 consists of 14 residues. CDR1 MDHEN and CDR2 SYDVKM come from the germline V gene. The V gene lost 3 bases and the J gene lost 1 base, with 10 bases spanning the gap. The CDR3 coding sequence is TGTGCCAGCAGTTTCTTGGGGGGATCCTACGAGCAGTACTTC. Its translation: CASSFLGGSYEQYF.

The table lists this clonotype with many counts. Because this beta chain is a stray read in a library intended to capture alpha chains, its abundance should not be given much weight. The rearrangement links TRBV20-1 to TRBJ2-1, with D perhaps TRBD1 or TRBD2 (5 bases each). The V gene's germline CDR1 is DFQATT and CDR2 SNEGSKA (reference sequence). The CDR3 contains 14 residues. Between the trimmed V and J ends, which lost 7 bases and 2 bases, there was a span of 15 bases. As DNA, the CDR3 is TGCAGTGTAGATCCGCGAGGGGCCTACAATGAGCAGTTCTTC. It is translated as CSVDPRGAYNEQFF.

Judged by abundance, this clonotype is medium-sized (0.01 to 0.1%). The library was built for alpha chains, so this beta chain is an off-target read and its size means little. The V call is TRBV3-1, the J call TRBJ1-1; the D gene is possibly TRBD1 (6 bases). Germline lookup yields CDR1 LGHDT and CDR2 YNNKEL (reference sequence). The CDR3 runs 12 residues. V shed 3 bases and J shed 11 bases, with 13 bases lying between them. As DNA, the CDR3 is TGTGCCAGCAGCCAGGAACAGGGTGGCGCTTTCTTT. Its protein product is CASSQEQGGAFF.

This clonotype was found a few times. A library made for alpha chains picked up this beta chain off target, so its size means little. The chain uses TRBV7-9 and TRBJ2-3; D uncertain. The germline V gene encodes CDR1 SEHNR and CDR2 FQNEAQ (reference sequence). This CDR3 has 14 amino acids. V gave up 3 bases and J gave up 4 bases, with 11 bases separating them. The DNA for the CDR3 is TGTGCCAGCAGCTTGGGCCCAGGTTCAGATACGCAGTATTTT. This encodes CASSLGPGSDTQYF. The complete variable domain, with remaining parts taken from reference TRBV7-9 and TRBJ2-3, reads DTGVSQNPRHKITKRGQNVTFRCDPISEHNRLYWYRQTLGQGPEFLTYFQNEAQLEKSRLLSDRFSAERPKGSFSTLEIQRTEQGDSAMYLCASSLGPGSDTQYFGPGTRLTVL.

A note on this clonotype: A library made for alpha chains picked up this beta chain off target, so its size means little. The rearrangement links TRBV9 to TRBJ2-2; D is possibly TRBD2 (5 bases). V was pared by 4 bases and J by 5 bases, with 12 bases between. The germline V gene encodes CDR1 SGDLS and CDR2 YYNGEE. CDR3 length: 14 amino acids. DNA of the CDR3: TGTGCCAGCAGCATCTCCGGGGTAACCGGGGAGCTGTTTTTT. This codes for CASSISGVTGELFF.

This clonotype has at least ten counts. The library was designed around alpha chains, so this beta chain is a stray read whose abundance carries little weight. The gene calls are TRBV28 and TRBJ2-6; TRBD2 matches at 7 bases. The CDR3 length is 17 residues. V shed 4 bases, J shed 0 bases, and the junction held 6 bases outside the gene matches. Germline-derived CDR1 and CDR2 are MDHEN and SYDVKM. As DNA, the CDR3 is TGTGCCAGCAGTTCTGGAGCGGGGCCCTCTGGGGCCAACGTCCTGACTTTC. Residues: CASSSGAGPSGANVLTF. Drawing the rest from reference TRBV28 and TRBJ2-6, the complete variable domain is DVKVTQSSRYLVKRTGEKVFLECVQDMDHENMFWYRQDPGLGLRLIYFSYDVKMKEKGDIPEGYSVSREKKERFSLILESASTNQTSMYLCASSSGAGPSGANVLTFGAGSRLTVL.

This clonotype came up many times. Found in a library prepared for alpha chains, this beta chain is an off-target read, and its abundance has little meaning. V usage is TRBV12-3 or TRBV12-4 and J usage is TRBJ2-5; 7 positions match TRBD2. The CDR3 sequence is 14 residues long. J was trimmed by 1 base and V by 5 bases; bases with no gene match: 4. The CDR3 loop is CASSGRLAQETQYF. The DNA of the CDR3 is TGTGCCAGCAGTGGTCGACTAGCCCAAGAGACCCAGTACTTC.

On this clonotype itself: This beta chain is off target for a library built for alpha chains, so its abundance means little. The gene calls are TRBV20-1 and TRBJ2-3, with D perhaps matching TRBD2 (6 bases). The CDR3 length is 14 residues. Germline-derived CDR1 and CDR2 are DFQATT and SNEGSKA (reference sequence). The germline V and J ends were trimmed by 2 bases and 5 bases, with 14 bases remaining between them. CDR3 bases: TGCAGTGCTAGAAGCGCGGGGCGGGGAGATACGCAGTATTTT. This codes for CSARSAGRGDTQYF.

Concerning this clonotype: This beta chain is a stray read from a library made for alpha chains; its abundance is not meaningful. J is TRBJ2-5 and V is TRBV29-1; D is undetermined. Trimming took off 7 bases at V and 1 base at J, with 10 bases between the two ends. The CDR3 consists of 12 residues. Germline V gene lookup returns CDR1 SQVTM and CDR2 ANQGSEA. The CDR3, as DNA: TGCAGCGGGGTAGCTAGCCAAGAGACCCAGTACTTC. This translates into CSGVASQETQYF.

In this sample, this clonotype is medium-sized (0.01 to 0.1%). The library was designed around alpha chains, so this beta chain is a stray read whose abundance carries little weight. The rearrangement joins TRBV27 to TRBJ1-3; no clear D gene. This CDR3 has 13 amino acids. Germline-derived CDR1 and CDR2 are MNHEY and SMNVEV (reference sequence). CDR3 amino acids: CVTRTASGNTIYF. As DNA, the CDR3 is TGTGTTACGAGGACTGCCTCTGGAAACACCATATATTTT.